This T cell receptor beta chain was found in a study of OX40 agonist ivuxolimab in advanced cancers. Across the whole study: Ivuxolimab, which patients received intravenously every 2 weeks, was dosed at 0.01 to 10 mg/kg.

This table comes from immunoSEQ multiplex PCR, and its TCRdb copy is limited to in-frame clones, with some not included. Among some 60,000 clones, about nine tenths were seen once, and the ten largest hold around 1.7%. Autoimmune disease history or systemic immunosuppression was exclusionary. CDR3 length equals 15 residues. CDR1 and CDR2 (germline): MNHNY, SVGAGI (reference sequence). V was shortened by 6 bases and J by 4 bases, with 15 bases between the two germline ends. The TCR sequence derives from an adult with an advanced solid tumor such as melanoma, head and neck, liver or kidney cancer. The material sequenced was CD4+ or CD8+ T cells sorted from blood, taken in a trial of the OX40 agonist ivuxolimab. V gene TRBV6-6 combines with J gene TRBJ2-2; the D is unclear. The CDR3 coding sequence is TGTGCCAGCAGGGGAAGGAAAACGGCCACCGGGGAGCTGTTTTTT. Translated: CASRGRKTATGELFF.